This T cell receptor (beta chain) was recovered during a study of response to subunit inactivated influenza vaccine. Using its own MiXCR run on the RT-PCR reads, TCRdb lists one record per CDR3 protein. The top ten hold approximately 7.6% of the sample, which has about 700,000 distinct CDR3 sequences, 14% seen once. J was trimmed by 3 bases and V by 9 bases; bases with no gene match: 9. The CDR3 is 13 residues long. The clonotype was recovered from a man aged 45-65 years who received an inactivated influenza vaccine. Material: PBMCs from blood, obtained around two weeks before vaccination. The chain recombines TRBV5-3 with TRBJ2-7, with TRBD1 matching over 7 bases. TRBV5-3 is placed among ORFs of uncertain function. The CDR3 nucleotides are TGTGCCATGAGCTTGGGACAGAGCTACGAGCAGTACTTC. As protein: CAMSLGQSYEQYF.